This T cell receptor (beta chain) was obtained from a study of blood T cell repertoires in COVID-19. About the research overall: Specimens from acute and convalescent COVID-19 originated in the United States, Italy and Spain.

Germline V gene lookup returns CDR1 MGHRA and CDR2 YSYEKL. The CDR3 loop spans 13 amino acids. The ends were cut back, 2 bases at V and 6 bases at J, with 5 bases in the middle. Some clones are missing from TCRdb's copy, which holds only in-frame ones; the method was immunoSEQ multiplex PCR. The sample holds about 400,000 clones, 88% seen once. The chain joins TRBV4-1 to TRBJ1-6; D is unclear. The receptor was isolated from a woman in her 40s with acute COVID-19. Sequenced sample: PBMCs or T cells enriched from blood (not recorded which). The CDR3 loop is CASSQWPNSPLHF. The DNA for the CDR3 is TGCGCCAGCAGCCAATGGCCTAATTCACCCCTCCACTTT.